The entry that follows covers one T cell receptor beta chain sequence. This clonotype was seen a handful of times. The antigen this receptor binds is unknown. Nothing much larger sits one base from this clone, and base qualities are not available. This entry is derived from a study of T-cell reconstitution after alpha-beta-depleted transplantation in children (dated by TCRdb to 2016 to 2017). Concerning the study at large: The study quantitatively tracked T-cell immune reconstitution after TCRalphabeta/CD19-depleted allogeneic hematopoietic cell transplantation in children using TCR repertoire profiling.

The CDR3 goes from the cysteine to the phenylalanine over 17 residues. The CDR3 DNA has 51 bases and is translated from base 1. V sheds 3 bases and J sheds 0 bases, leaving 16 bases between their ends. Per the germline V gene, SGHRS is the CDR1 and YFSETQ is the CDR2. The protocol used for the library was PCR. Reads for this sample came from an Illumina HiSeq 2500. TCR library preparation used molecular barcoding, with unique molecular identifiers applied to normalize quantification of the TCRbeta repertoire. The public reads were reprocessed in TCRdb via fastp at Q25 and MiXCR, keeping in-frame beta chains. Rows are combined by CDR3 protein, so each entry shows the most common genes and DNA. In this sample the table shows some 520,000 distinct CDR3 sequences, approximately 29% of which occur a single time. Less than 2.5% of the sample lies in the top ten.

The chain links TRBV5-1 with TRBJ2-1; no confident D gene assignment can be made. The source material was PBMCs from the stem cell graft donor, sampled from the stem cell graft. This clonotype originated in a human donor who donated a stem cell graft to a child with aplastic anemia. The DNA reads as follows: TGCGCCAGCAGCTCCATGGGCACCCCGAGCTCCTACAATGAGCAGTTCTTC. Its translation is CASSSMGTPSSYNEQFF.